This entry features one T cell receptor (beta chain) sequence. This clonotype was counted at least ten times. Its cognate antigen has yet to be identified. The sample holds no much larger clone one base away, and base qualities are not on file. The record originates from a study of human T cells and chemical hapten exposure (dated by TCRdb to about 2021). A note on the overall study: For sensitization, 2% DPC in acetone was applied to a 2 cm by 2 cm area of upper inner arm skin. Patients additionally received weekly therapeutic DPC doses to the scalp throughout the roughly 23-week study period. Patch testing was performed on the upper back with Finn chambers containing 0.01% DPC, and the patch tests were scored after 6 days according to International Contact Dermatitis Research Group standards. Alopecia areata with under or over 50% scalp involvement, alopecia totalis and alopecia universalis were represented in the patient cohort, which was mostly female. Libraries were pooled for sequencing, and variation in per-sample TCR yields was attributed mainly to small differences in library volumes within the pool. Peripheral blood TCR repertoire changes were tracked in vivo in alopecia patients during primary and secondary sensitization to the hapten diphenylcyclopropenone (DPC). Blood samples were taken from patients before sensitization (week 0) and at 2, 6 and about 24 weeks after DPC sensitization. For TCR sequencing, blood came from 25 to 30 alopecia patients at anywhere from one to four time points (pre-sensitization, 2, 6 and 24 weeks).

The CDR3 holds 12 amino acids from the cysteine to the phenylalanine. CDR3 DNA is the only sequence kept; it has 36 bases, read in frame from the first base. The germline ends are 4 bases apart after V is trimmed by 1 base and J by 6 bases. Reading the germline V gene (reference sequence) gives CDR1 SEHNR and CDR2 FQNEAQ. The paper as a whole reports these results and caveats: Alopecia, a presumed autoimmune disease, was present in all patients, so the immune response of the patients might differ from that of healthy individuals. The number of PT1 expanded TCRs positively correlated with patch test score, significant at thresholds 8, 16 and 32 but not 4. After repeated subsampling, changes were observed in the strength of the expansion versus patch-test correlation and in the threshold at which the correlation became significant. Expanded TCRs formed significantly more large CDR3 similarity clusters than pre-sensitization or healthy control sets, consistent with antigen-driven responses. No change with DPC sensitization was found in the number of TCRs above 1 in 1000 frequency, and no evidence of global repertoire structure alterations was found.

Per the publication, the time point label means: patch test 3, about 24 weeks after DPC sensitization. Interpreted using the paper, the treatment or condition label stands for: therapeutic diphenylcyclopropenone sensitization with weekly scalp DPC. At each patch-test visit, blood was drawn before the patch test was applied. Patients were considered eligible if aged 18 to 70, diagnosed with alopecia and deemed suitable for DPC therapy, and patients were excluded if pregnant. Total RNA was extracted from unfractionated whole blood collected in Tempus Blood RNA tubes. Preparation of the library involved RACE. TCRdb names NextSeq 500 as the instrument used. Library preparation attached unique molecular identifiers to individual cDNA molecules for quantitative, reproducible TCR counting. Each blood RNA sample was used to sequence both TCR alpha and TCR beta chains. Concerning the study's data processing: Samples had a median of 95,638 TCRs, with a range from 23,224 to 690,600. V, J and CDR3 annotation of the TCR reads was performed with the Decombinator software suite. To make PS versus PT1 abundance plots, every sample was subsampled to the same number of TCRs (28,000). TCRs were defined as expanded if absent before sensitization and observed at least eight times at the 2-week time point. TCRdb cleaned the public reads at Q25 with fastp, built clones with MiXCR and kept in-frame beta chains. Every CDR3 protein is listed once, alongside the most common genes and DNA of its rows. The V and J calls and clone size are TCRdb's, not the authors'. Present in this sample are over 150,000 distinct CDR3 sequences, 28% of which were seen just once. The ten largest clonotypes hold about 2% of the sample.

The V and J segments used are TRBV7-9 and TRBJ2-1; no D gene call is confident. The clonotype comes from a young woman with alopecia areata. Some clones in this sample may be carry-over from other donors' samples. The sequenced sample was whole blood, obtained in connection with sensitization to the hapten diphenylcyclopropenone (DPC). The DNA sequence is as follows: TGTGCCAGCAGCTTAGAGAGCAATGAGCAGTTCTTC. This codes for CASSLESNEQFF.